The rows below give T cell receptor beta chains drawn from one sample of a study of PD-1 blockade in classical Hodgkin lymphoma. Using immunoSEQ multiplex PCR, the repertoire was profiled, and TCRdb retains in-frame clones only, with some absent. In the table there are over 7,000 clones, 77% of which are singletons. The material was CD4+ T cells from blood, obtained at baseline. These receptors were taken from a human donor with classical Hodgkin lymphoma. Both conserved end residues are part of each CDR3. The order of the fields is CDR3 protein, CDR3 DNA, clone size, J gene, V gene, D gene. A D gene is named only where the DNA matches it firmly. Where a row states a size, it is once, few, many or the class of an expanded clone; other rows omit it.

CDR3: CASSPTGRGASGNTIYF
DNA: TGCGCCAGCAGCCCGACGGGGAGGGGGGCTTCGGGAAACACCATATATTTT
size: NA
J: TRBJ1-3
V: TRBV5-1
D: NA

CDR3: CASSIRGDQPQHF
DNA: TGTGCCAGTAGTATTCGGGGAGATCAGCCCCAGCATTTT
size: NA
J: TRBJ1-5
V: TRBV19
D: NA

CDR3: CASSPLAGATPYEQYF
DNA: TGTGCCAGCAGTCCTCTGGCGGGGGCGACCCCCTACGAGCAGTACTTC
size: NA
J: TRBJ2-7
V: TRBV27
D: NA

CDR3: CASSQPQGGYLSTDTQYF
DNA: TGTGCCAGCAGCCAACCCCAGGGGGGGTACTTAAGCACAGATACGCAGTATTTT
size: NA
J: TRBJ2-3
V: TRBV4-2
D: NA

CDR3: CAWRGKGEGNQPQHF
DNA: TGTGCCTGGAGGGGGAAGGGGGAGGGCAATCAGCCCCAGCATTTT
size: NA
J: TRBJ1-5
V: TRBV30
D: NA

CDR3: CATRRDRASPDTQYF
DNA: TGTGCCACCCGAAGGGACAGGGCCTCCCCAGATACGCAGTATTTT
size: NA
J: TRBJ2-3
V: TRBV27
D: TRBD1

CDR3: CASSQTQNTEAFF
DNA: TGTGCCAGCAGCCAGACCCAGAACACTGAAGCTTTCTTT
size: few
J: TRBJ1-1
V: TRBV28
D: NA

CDR3: CASSEYGTDYGYTF
DNA: TGTGCCAGCAGTGAATATGGCACCGACTATGGCTACACCTTC
size: NA
J: TRBJ1-2
V: TRBV6-1
D: NA

CDR3: CASSKPGLAYELYF
DNA: TGTGCCAGCAGCAAACCGGGACTAGCTTATGAACTGTACTTC
size: NA
J: TRBJ2-5
V: TRBV7-9
D: TRBD2

CDR3: CASRGQGEQPQHF
DNA: TGTGCCAGCAGAGGGCAGGGGGAACAGCCCCAGCATTTT
size: NA
J: TRBJ1-5
V: TRBV27
D: TRBD1

CDR3: CASRKGGDYEQYF
DNA: TGCGCCAGCCGTAAGGGGGGGGACTACGAGCAGTACTTC
size: NA
J: TRBJ2-7
V: TRBV5-1
D: NA

CDR3: CATQLNPTGTSAYEQYF
DNA: TGTGCCACCCAGCTTAATCCAACCGGGACTAGCGCCTACGAGCAGTACTTC
size: NA
J: TRBJ2-7
V: TRBV7-3
D: TRBD2

CDR3: CASRPDRRLPEAFF
DNA: TGTGCCAGCAGACCCGACAGGAGACTCCCTGAAGCTTTCTTT
size: NA
J: TRBJ1-1
V: TRBV6-6
D: NA

CDR3: CASSSGKGETQYF
DNA: TGTGCCAGCAGTAGCGGGAAAGGGGAGACCCAGTACTTC
size: once
J: TRBJ2-5
V: TRBV2
D: TRBD2

CDR3: CASSYLGLSTDTQYF
DNA: TGTGCCAGCAGTTACCTGGGACTCAGCACAGATACGCAGTATTTT
size: NA
J: TRBJ2-3
V: TRBV6-6
D: NA

CDR3: CASSRQGGNEKLFF
DNA: TGTGCCAGCAGCCGACAGGGGGGAAATGAAAAACTGTTTTTT
size: NA
J: TRBJ1-4
V: TRBV6-1
D: TRBD1

CDR3: CASSTRQGAFDTQYF
DNA: TGTGCCAGTAGTACGCGACAGGGGGCATTTGATACGCAGTATTTT
size: NA
J: TRBJ2-3
V: TRBV19
D: TRBD1

CDR3: CASSSRTTSGGSSYNEQFF
DNA: TGCGCCAGCAGCTCACGCACCACTAGCGGGGGTAGCTCCTACAATGAGCAGTTCTTC
size: NA
J: TRBJ2-1
V: TRBV5-1
D: TRBD2

CDR3: CASRLRASSYNSPLHF
DNA: TGTGCCAGCAGATTAAGGGCAAGCTCCTATAATTCACCCCTCCACTTT
size: NA
J: TRBJ1-6
V: TRBV7-6
D: NA

CDR3: CASSGGADREAFF
DNA: TGTGCCAGCAGCGGGGGCGCTGACAGGGAGGCTTTCTTT
size: NA
J: TRBJ1-1
V: TRBV12-1
D: NA

CDR3: CASSLDMSSGNTIYF
DNA: TGTGCCAGCAGCTTAGACATGAGCTCTGGAAACACCATATATTTT
size: NA
J: TRBJ1-3
V: TRBV5-4
D: NA

CDR3: CASSLDGTGTGTGELFF
DNA: TGCGCCAGCAGCTTGGACGGGACAGGGACTGGCACCGGGGAGCTGTTTTTT
size: NA
J: TRBJ2-2
V: TRBV5-1
D: TRBD1

CDR3: CASSPRTGLNTEAFF
DNA: TGTGCCAGCTCACCGCGGACCGGTTTGAACACTGAAGCTTTCTTT
size: NA
J: TRBJ1-1
V: TRBV18
D: NA

CDR3: CASSLQPLTTMNTEAFF
DNA: TGCGCCAGCAGCTTGCAGCCGCTCACGACCATGAACACTGAAGCTTTCTTT
size: NA
J: TRBJ1-1
V: TRBV5-1
D: NA

CDR3: CAISEGRLAGGDTQYF
DNA: TGTGCCATCAGTGAGGGGAGACTAGCGGGAGGAGATACGCAGTATTTT
size: NA
J: TRBJ2-3
V: TRBV10-3
D: TRBD2

CDR3: CASSLTQGLYNEQFF
DNA: TGTGCCAGCAGCTTAACACAGGGGTTGTACAATGAGCAGTTCTTC
size: NA
J: TRBJ2-1
V: TRBV7-3
D: TRBD1

CDR3: CASNGTGGQTEAFF
DNA: TGTGCCAGCAACGGGACAGGGGGACAGACTGAAGCTTTCTTT
size: NA
J: TRBJ1-1
V: TRBV6-5
D: TRBD1

CDR3: CASSEDSRVGYNEQFF
DNA: TGTGCCAGCAGTGAGGACTCTCGCGTGGGTTACAATGAGCAGTTCTTC
size: NA
J: TRBJ2-1
V: TRBV27
D: NA

CDR3: CASTRGNTGELFF
DNA: TGTGCCAGTACCAGAGGGAACACCGGGGAGCTGTTTTTT
size: NA
J: TRBJ2-2
V: TRBV19
D: NA

CDR3: CASSKAWDTKGSEQYF
DNA: TGTGCCAGCAGCAAAGCATGGGACACAAAGGGCTCCGAGCAGTACTTC
size: once
J: TRBJ2-7
V: TRBV21-1
D: NA

CDR3: CASSLALWQGDNSPLHF
DNA: TGTGCCAGCAGCTTAGCTCTTTGGCAGGGGGATAATTCACCCCTCCACTTT
size: NA
J: TRBJ1-6
V: TRBV7-2
D: TRBD1

CDR3: CASSQGPPAELLVYGYTF
DNA: TGCGCCAGCAGCCAAGGCCCCCCAGCGGAGCTCCTAGTCTATGGCTACACCTTC
size: few
J: TRBJ1-2
V: TRBV4-1
D: NA

CDR3: CASSTRRTGYTDTQYF
DNA: TGTGCCAGTAGTACTAGACGGACAGGCTACACAGATACGCAGTATTTT
size: NA
J: TRBJ2-3
V: TRBV19
D: TRBD1

CDR3: CASRGQPPTNEKLFF
DNA: TGTGCCAGCAGGGGGCAGCCCCCAACTAATGAAAAACTGTTTTTT
size: once
J: TRBJ1-4
V: TRBV6-1
D: NA

CDR3: CASSYRQGNSPLHF
DNA: TGTGCCAGCAGTTACCGACAGGGGAATTCACCCCTCCACTTT
size: NA
J: TRBJ1-6
V: TRBV6-5
D: TRBD1

CDR3: CSVGDMGQPQHF
DNA: TGCAGCGTTGGGGACATGGGCCAGCCCCAGCATTTT
size: NA
J: TRBJ1-5
V: TRBV29-1
D: NA

CDR3: CASSSSGARETQYF
DNA: TGTGCCAGCAGCTCCTCTGGGGCTCGAGAGACCCAGTACTTC
size: NA
J: TRBJ2-5
V: TRBV7-2
D: NA

CDR3: CASSQDTPGTGWADTQYF
DNA: TGCGCCAGCAGCCAAGATACCCCCGGGACAGGGTGGGCAGATACGCAGTATTTT
size: once
J: TRBJ2-3
V: TRBV4-1
D: TRBD1

CDR3: CASSLGGDANYEQYF
DNA: TGTGCCAGCAGCTTGGGAGGGGACGCGAACTACGAGCAGTACTTC
size: NA
J: TRBJ2-7
V: TRBV5-4
D: NA

CDR3: CASSGTGDSSYEQYF
DNA: TGTGCCAGCAGCGGAACGGGAGACTCCTCCTACGAGCAGTACTTC
size: NA
J: TRBJ2-7
V: TRBV9
D: NA

CDR3: CASSQQFVGGEQFF
DNA: TGCGCCAGCAGCCAACAGTTTGTGGGTGGTGAGCAGTTCTTC
size: few
J: TRBJ2-1
V: TRBV4-3
D: NA

CDR3: CASSFQGVAYEQYF
DNA: TGTGCCAGCAGCTTCCAGGGGGTAGCTTACGAGCAGTACTTC
size: NA
J: TRBJ2-7
V: TRBV7-2
D: TRBD1

CDR3: CASRGQSAGRNYGYTF
DNA: TGTGCCAGCAGGGGGCAGTCTGCGGGTCGTAACTATGGCTACACCTTC
size: NA
J: TRBJ1-2
V: TRBV6-6
D: NA

CDR3: CASSRGRGGGYGYTF
DNA: TGTGCCAGCAGCCGGGGGCGAGGTGGAGGCTATGGCTACACCTTC
size: NA
J: TRBJ1-2
V: TRBV4-2
D: NA

CDR3: CASSLAGYTDTQYF
DNA: TGTGCCAGCAGCTTAGCGGGGTACACAGATACGCAGTATTTT
size: NA
J: TRBJ2-3
V: TRBV7-9
D: NA

CDR3: CASSQDGTYPGELFF
DNA: TGCGCCAGCAGCCAAGATGGGACTTACCCCGGGGAGCTGTTTTTT
size: NA
J: TRBJ2-2
V: TRBV4-3
D: NA

CDR3: CASSQLPGQGWTEQYF
DNA: TGCGCCAGCAGCCAATTACCGGGACAGGGCTGGACCGAGCAGTACTTC
size: NA
J: TRBJ2-7
V: TRBV4-1
D: TRBD1

CDR3: CASSSQGWGQPQHF
DNA: TGTGCCAGCAGCTCACAGGGGTGGGGGCAGCCCCAGCATTTT
size: NA
J: TRBJ1-5
V: TRBV7-2
D: TRBD1

CDR3: CASSRDASGTYNEQFF
DNA: TGTGCCAGCAGCCGAGACGCTAGCGGGACCTACAATGAGCAGTTCTTC
size: NA
J: TRBJ2-1
V: TRBV4-2
D: TRBD2

CDR3: CASSILTNLLYEQYF
DNA: TGTGCCAGTAGTATTTTGACTAACCTACTCTACGAGCAGTACTTC
size: NA
J: TRBJ2-7
V: TRBV19
D: NA

CDR3: CASSPTGSNTEAFF
DNA: TGTGCCAGCAGTCCGACAGGGTCGAACACTGAAGCTTTCTTT
size: NA
J: TRBJ1-1
V: TRBV11-2
D: TRBD1

CDR3: CASSYLSSSQGKLFF
DNA: TGTGCCAGCAGTTACCTCTCAAGTTCGCAAGGAAAACTGTTTTTT
size: NA
J: TRBJ1-4
V: TRBV6-5
D: NA

CDR3: CASSDSHRTGAASDTQYF
DNA: TGTGCCAGCAGTGACTCCCATAGGACAGGGGCTGCATCAGATACGCAGTATTTT
size: NA
J: TRBJ2-3
V: TRBV6-4
D: TRBD1